These 23 T cell receptor beta chains share one sample of origin, sequenced in a study of T-cell memory formation after mild COVID-19. TCRdb reanalysed the 5' RACE reads using MiXCR and keeps one entry per CDR3 protein. The profile shows about 180,000 distinct CDR3 sequences, 15% to 20% of them singletons. The sequenced material came from PBMCs or a T cell subset sorted from them (not recorded which). Receptor source: a man between 18 and 35 years old who had mild COVID-19 (a few samples of this study predate the infection). Cell type and time point are not known.

A few counts support this clonotype. This chain links TRBV19 with TRBJ2-7; 9 bases match TRBD1. The CDR3 covers 14 residues. Germline V gene sequence: CDR1 LNHDA, CDR2 SQIVND (reference sequence). Trimming at V came to 6 bases and at J to 3 bases, leaving 6 bases not matched to a gene. DNA of the CDR3: TGTGCCAGTAGACGGACAGGGGAGGGCTACGAGCAGTACTTC. Encoded protein: CASRRTGEGYEQYF.

This clonotype was counted between two and nine times. This chain connects TRBV6-2 or TRBV6-3 to TRBJ2-7; D gene ambiguous. The CDR3 length is 13 residues. From germline, CDR1 is MNHEY and CDR2 SVGEGT. The ends were cut back, 1 base at V and 6 bases at J, with 10 bases in the middle. Here the CDR3 DNA reads TGTGCCAGCAGTTACTACGAAATAGGCGAGCAGTACTTC. The encoded protein is CASSYYEIGEQYF.

The chain carries TRBV29-1 and TRBJ1-1, with a possible D match to TRBD1 (6 bases). From germline, CDR1 is SQVTM and CDR2 ANQGSEA. The CDR3 has 13 amino acids. The V gene lost 8 bases and the J gene lost 9 bases, with 22 bases spanning the gap. CDR3 in DNA: TGCAGCTTCCGCTACCGGGACAACGGAAAAGCTTTCTTT. Translated: CSFRYRDNGKAFF.

The V gene is TRBV28, the J gene TRBJ2-5, with 8 bases lining up with TRBD2. This CDR3 has 14 amino acids. V was pared by 1 base and J by 5 bases, with 3 bases of the junction left unmatched. Germline V gives CDR1 MDHEN, CDR2 SYDVKM. The CDR3 spells CASSLFPSGETQYF. CDR3 coding DNA: TGTGCCAGCAGTTTATTCCCTAGCGGGGAGACCCAGTACTTC.

This clonotype was seen more than once but under ten times. The J gene is TRBJ2-3, the V gene TRBV20-1; D might be TRBD1 (8 bases). V lost 5 bases, J lost 5 bases, and 17 bases lay in between. Per germline, CDR1 DFQATT and CDR2 SNEGSKA (reference sequence). This CDR3 has 14 amino acids. DNA for the CDR3: TGCAGTGCTCCATACAGGGGGGGAATAGATACGCAGTATTTT. This encodes CSAPYRGGIDTQYF.

The J gene is TRBJ1-2, the V gene TRBV7-2; D ambiguous. CDR3 length: 14 residues. From germline, CDR1 is SGHTA and CDR2 FQGNSA. V dropped 5 bases and J dropped 4 bases, with 14 bases sitting between them. The DNA of the CDR3 is TGTGCCAGCAGCCCCCAAGCCGGCCCCTATGGCTACACCTTC. Amino acids: CASSPQAGPYGYTF. Filled out from reference TRBV7-2 and TRBJ1-2, the complete variable domain reads GAGVSQSPSNKVTEKGKDVELRCDPISGHTALYWYRQSLGQGLEFLIYFQGNSAPDKSGLPSDRFSAERTGGSVSTLTIQRTQQEDSAVYLCASSPQAGPYGYTFGSGTRLTVV.

This clonotype appeared many times. V and J are TRBV10-3 and TRBJ2-7; no clear D. This CDR3 spans 13 amino acids. Germline values: CDR1 ENHRY, CDR2 SYGVKD. Trimming removed 6 bases at V and 3 bases at J, with 12 bases between. CDR3 in amino acids: CAISSYANYEQYV. As DNA, the CDR3 is TGTGCCATCAGCAGTTACGCGAACTACGAGCAGTACGTC.

The V and J genes are TRBV7-2 and TRBJ2-3, with D uncertain. V was clipped by 1 base and J by 2 bases, with 7 bases between them. CDR1 and CDR2 from the germline V gene are SGHTA and FQGNSA. This CDR3 contains 14 residues. The CDR3 region has the DNA TGTGCCAGCAGCTTAGGAATACCCACAGATACGCAGTATTTT. Amino acids: CASSLGIPTDTQYF. The full variable domain, its missing parts supplied by reference TRBV7-2 and TRBJ2-3, is GAGVSQSPSNKVTEKGKDVELRCDPISGHTALYWYRQSLGQGLEFLIYFQGNSAPDKSGLPSDRFSAERTGGSVSTLTIQRTQQEDSAVYLCASSLGIPTDTQYFGPGTRLTVL.

The rearrangement joins TRBV7-9 to TRBJ1-2; 7 bases line up with TRBD1. In germline, CDR1 is SEHNR, CDR2 FQNEAQ (reference sequence). The CDR3 extends over 14 amino acids. J was trimmed by 4 bases and V by 5 bases; bases with no gene match: 7. The CDR3 region is CASSPQQGSYGYTF. The CDR3 DNA sequence: TGTGCCAGCAGCCCCCAACAGGGGAGCTATGGCTACACCTTC.

The chain combines TRBV28 with TRBJ1-5; weak D call: TRBD1 (5 bases). The CDR3 contains 12 residues. The V end lost 8 bases, the J end lost 7 bases, and 12 bases lay between the germline ends. Germline loops: CDR1 MDHEN, CDR2 SYDVKM. CDR3 protein: CASAGGSQPQHF. As DNA, the CDR3 is TGTGCCAGCGCTGGGGGATCCCAGCCCCAGCATTTT.

This clonotype was seen only a few times. The chain has TRBV10-3 and TRBJ2-3, with TRBD1 as a possible D gene (6 bases). The V gene lost 0 bases and the J gene lost 2 bases, with 12 bases spanning the gap. The CDR3 has 16 residues. Germline V gene lookup returns CDR1 ENHRY and CDR2 SYGVKD. This chain's CDR3 is CAISESGHKITDTQYF. Here the CDR3 DNA reads TGTGCCATCAGTGAGTCGGGACACAAGATCACAGATACGCAGTATTTT.

The CDR3 region has the DNA TGTGCCAGCAGCCGGATTATTAGCACAGATACGCAGTATTTT. It yields the protein CASSRIISTDTQYF. The V and J genes are TRBV14 and TRBJ2-3; D uncertain. Germline assignment: CDR1 SGHDN and CDR2 FVKESK. Trimming cost V 4 bases and J 0 bases, with 8 bases left between them. The CDR3 is 14 amino acids.

This clonotype was counted a few times. The chain couples TRBV7-2 to TRBJ2-1; TRBD2 aligns across 12 bases. The CDR3 contains 16 residues. The ends lost 1 base at V and 4 bases at J; junction bases unmatched: 2. In germline, CDR1 is SGHTA, CDR2 FQGNSA. CDR3 sequence (DNA): TGTGCCAGCAGCTTAGGCACTAGCGGGGGGTACAATGAGCAGTTCTTC. Its protein product is CASSLGTSGGYNEQFF.

This clonotype appeared a few times. This chain links TRBV20-1 with TRBJ2-5; D is possibly TRBD2 (7 bases). Between the trimmed V and J ends, which lost 3 bases and 5 bases, there was a span of 19 bases. Germline assignment: CDR1 DFQATT and CDR2 SNEGSKA (reference sequence). The CDR3 has 15 residues. The CDR3 loop reads CSARVAGGAKETQYF. DNA of the CDR3: TGCAGTGCTAGGGTGGCTGGGGGGGCAAAGGAGACCCAGTACTTC.

This clonotype has more than one count but fewer than ten. The chain uses TRBV20-1 and TRBJ2-5; TRBD2 is a possible D gene (5 bases). Trimming took off 2 bases at V and 6 bases at J, with 10 bases between the two ends. The CDR3 loop spans 12 amino acids. Germline values: CDR1 DFQATT, CDR2 SNEGSKA (reference sequence). The CDR3: CSARPFGKTQYF. DNA of the CDR3: TGCAGTGCTAGACCGTTCGGGAAGACCCAGTACTTC.

The chain joins TRBV7-2 to TRBJ2-3; D is ambiguous. Between the trimmed V and J ends, which lost 1 base and 5 bases, there was a span of 10 bases. The CDR3 sequence is 14 residues long. The V gene's germline CDR1 is SGHTA and CDR2 FQGNSA. Here the CDR3 DNA reads TGTGCCAGCAGCTTAGGATTAGATGTAGATACGCAGTATTTT. Translating gives CASSLGLDVDTQYF.

This clonotype was observed a few times. J is TRBJ2-3 and V is TRBV7-2; 8 bases are a match to TRBD2. CDR3 length equals 14 residues. V was pared by 6 bases and J by 4 bases, with 6 bases of the junction left unmatched. CDR1 is SGHTA and CDR2 is FQGNSA in the germline V gene. DNA of the CDR3: TGTGCCAGCAGTCGGGGGGGCCGCCCAGATACGCAGTATTTT. Protein sequence: CASSRGGRPDTQYF.

This chain uses TRBV5-4 with TRBJ2-5; the D is unclear. The CDR3 contains 14 residues. Germline V CDR1 and CDR2: SGHNT, YYREEE (reference sequence). Trimming removed 0 bases at V and 5 bases at J, with 11 bases between. CDR3 bases: TGTGCCAGCAGCTTGGAGGGCGCTGGGGAGACCCAGTACTTC. Amino acid sequence: CASSLEGAGETQYF.

This chain joins TRBV27 and TRBJ1-5; no definite D call. The germline CDR1 and CDR2 sequences are MNHEY and SMNVEV (reference sequence). V gave up 6 bases and J gave up 2 bases, with 14 bases separating them. The CDR3 has 15 amino acids. The CDR3 loop is CASRVPGNGNQPQHF. As DNA, the CDR3 is TGTGCCAGCAGAGTGCCCGGGAATGGCAATCAGCCCCAGCATTTT.

The table lists this clonotype with a few counts. This sequence joins TRBV6-5 and TRBJ2-7, with 11 bases matching TRBD1. V lost 6 bases to trimming and J lost 0 bases; unmatched junction nucleotides: 16. The CDR3 is made up of 19 amino acids. Germline values: CDR1 MNHEY, CDR2 SVGAGI. DNA for the CDR3: TGTGCCAGCAGCCTTTGGGCGGGGACAGGGGGATCGAGCTCCTACGAGCAGTACTTC. It is translated as CASSLWAGTGGSSSYEQYF.

This rearrangement joins TRBV20-1 to TRBJ1-2; 8 bases line up with TRBD1. The CDR3 is made up of 13 amino acids. Trimming removed 6 bases from V and 4 bases from J; junction bases left unmatched: 7. Germline V gene lookup returns CDR1 DFQATT and CDR2 SNEGSKA (reference sequence). The chain's CDR3 is CSARTGLGYGYTF. As DNA, the CDR3 is TGCAGTGCAAGGACAGGGCTTGGCTATGGCTACACCTTC.

The sample holds many counts of this clonotype. The chain employs TRBV29-1 and TRBJ1-5, with 7 bases lining up with TRBD1. Germline CDR1 SQVTM, CDR2 ANQGSEA. The CDR3 runs to 15 residues. Trimming removed 6 bases from V and 2 bases from J; junction bases left unmatched: 10. The chain's CDR3 is CSVSQGLLGNQPQHF. The CDR3 DNA is TGCAGCGTCTCACAGGGGTTATTAGGCAATCAGCCCCAGCATTTT.

This chain connects TRBV7-3 to TRBJ2-3; TRBD1 matches at 7 bases. Germline V gene lookup returns CDR1 SGHTA and CDR2 FQGTGA. This CDR3 has 14 amino acids. Trimming took 4 bases from V and 4 from J; bases not matched to a gene: 5. This CDR3 reads CASSSQGQSDTQYF. The CDR3 DNA sequence: TGTGCCAGCAGCTCACAGGGACAGTCAGATACGCAGTATTTT. Variable domain in full (rest from reference TRBV7-3 and TRBJ2-3): GAGVSQTPSNKVTEKGKYVELRCDPISGHTALYWYRQSLGQGPEFLIYFQGTGAADDSGLPNDRFFAVRPEGSVSTLKIQRTERGDSAVYLCASSSQGQSDTQYFGPGTRLTVL.